Each of the 6 T cell receptor beta chains below was sequenced from the same sample in a study of blood T cell repertoires in COVID-19. Sequenced by immunoSEQ multiplex PCR; TCRdb stores in-frame clones only, minus some. The table includes some 70,000 clones, roughly nine tenths detected once. The sample taken for sequencing was peripheral blood. All receptors come from a man in his forties or fifties with COVID-19, enrolled during active disease.

J is TRBJ2-1 and V is TRBV6-5; D is possibly TRBD1 (5 bases). The V end was cut by 5 bases, the J end by 8 bases, with 16 bases between. From germline, CDR1 is MNHEY and CDR2 SVGAGI. The CDR3 is made up of 14 amino acids. CDR3 in DNA: TGTGCCAGCAGTCTGGACAACCTAGGCGATGAGCAGTTCTTC. Its protein is CASSLDNLGDEQFF.

The chain links TRBV5-1 to TRBJ2-5; weak D call: TRBD2 (6 bases). In germline, CDR1 is SGHRS, CDR2 YFSETQ. The CDR3 consists of 15 residues. Between the trimmed V and J ends, which lost 0 bases and 2 bases, there was a span of 11 bases. CDR3 sequence (DNA): TGCGCCAGCAGCTTGGCGGGAGACAGACAAGAGACCCAGTACTTC. Residues: CASSLAGDRQETQYF.

The chain has TRBV5-6 and TRBJ2-4; 9 bases agree with TRBD1. CDR1 SGHDT and CDR2 YYEEEE come from the germline V gene. The V segment lost 3 bases and the J segment 6 bases; nucleotides outside the gene matches: 4. The CDR3 extends over 14 amino acids. CDR3 protein: CASSSGTGINIQYF. CDR3 coding DNA: TGTGCCAGCAGCTCCGGGACAGGGATAAACATTCAGTACTTC.

The chain combines TRBV30 with TRBJ1-5; a possible D gene is TRBD1 (6 bases). With 2 bases removed from V and 4 bases from J, the gap between germline ends came to 15 bases. Per germline, CDR1 GTSNPN and CDR2 SVGIG (reference sequence). The CDR3 spans 15 residues. This chain's CDR3 is CAWSSRDMLNQPQHF. The CDR3 region has the DNA TGTGCCTGGAGTTCTCGGGACATGCTAAATCAGCCCCAGCATTTT.

This chain joins TRBV2 and TRBJ2-3; 7 bases match TRBD2. Germline loops: CDR1 SNHLY, CDR2 FYNNEI. V lost 6 bases to trimming and J lost 4 bases; unmatched junction nucleotides: 4. The CDR3 is 13 amino acids. CDR3 region: CASSDTSADTQYF. CDR3 sequence (DNA): TGTGCCAGCAGCGATACTAGCGCAGATACGCAGTATTTT.

The chain has TRBV5-1 and TRBJ1-2; 7 nucleotides agree with TRBD1. V gave up 4 bases and J gave up 4 bases; unmatched junction bases: 4. Germline V CDR1 and CDR2: SGHRS, YFSETQ. This CDR3 has 13 residues. The CDR3 DNA follows: TGCGCCAGCAGCCGCGGGGACAGCTATGGCTACACCTTC. Its protein is CASSRGDSYGYTF.